This T cell receptor beta chain was documented in a study of identifying expanded T cells in peripheral blood. Findings of the study overall: Technical replicates showed around 1.2 changed clones; approximately two weeks 15 to 20; four weeks 19. Across healthy donors, higher total template counts meant significantly greater two-week count variance.

No infections or other immune events were documented during collection. Concerning this clone itself: Antigen unknown.

Assay used: immunoSEQ multiplex PCR; TCRdb lists only in-frame clones, some missing. This table holds more than 75,000 clones, 70% to 90% found once. V dropped 8 bases and J dropped 2; count of bases not matched to a gene: 9. The CDR3 consists of 15 residues. Germline CDR1 MNHNS, CDR2 SASEGT. The sequencing sample was made of blood. V is TRBV6-1 and J is TRBJ1-5; 7 bases fit TRBD1. The receptor was derived from a person aged 18 to 75 in good health. CDR3 DNA: TGTGCCAGCTGCGACAGGGAGAAGGGCAATCAGCCCCAGCATTTT. It specifies CASCDREKGNQPQHF.